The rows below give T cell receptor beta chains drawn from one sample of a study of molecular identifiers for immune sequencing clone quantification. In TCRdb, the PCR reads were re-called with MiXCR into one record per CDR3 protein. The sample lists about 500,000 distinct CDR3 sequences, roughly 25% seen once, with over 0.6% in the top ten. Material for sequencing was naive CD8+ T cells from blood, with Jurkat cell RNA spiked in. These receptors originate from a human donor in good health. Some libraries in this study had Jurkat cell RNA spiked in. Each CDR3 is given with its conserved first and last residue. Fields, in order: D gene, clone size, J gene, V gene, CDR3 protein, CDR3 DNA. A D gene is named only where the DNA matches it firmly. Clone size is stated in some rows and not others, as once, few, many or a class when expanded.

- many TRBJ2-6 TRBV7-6 CASSTPGRAILSGANVLTF TGTGCCAGCAGCACTCCTGGCAGGGCAATACTTTCTGGGGCCAACGTCCTGACTTTC
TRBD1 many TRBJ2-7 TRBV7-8 CASSPGTGRYEQYF TGTGCCAGCAGCCCCGGGACAGGGAGGTACGAGCAGTACTTC
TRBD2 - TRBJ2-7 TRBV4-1 CASSQLPTSGTYEQYF TGCGCCAGCAGCCAACTCCCGACTAGCGGAACCTACGAGCAGTACTTC
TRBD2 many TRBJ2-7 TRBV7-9 CASSTTRGTSGQYEQYF TGTGCCAGCAGTACGACCCGTGGGACTAGCGGGCAGTACGAGCAGTACTTC
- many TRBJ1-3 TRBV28 CASSILAGTGNTIYF TGTGCCAGCAGCATCTTGGCGGGAACTGGAAACACCATATATTTT
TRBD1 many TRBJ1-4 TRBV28 CASQRTGMDEKLFF TGTGCCAGCCAGAGGACAGGGATGGATGAAAAACTGTTTTTT
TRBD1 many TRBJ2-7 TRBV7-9 CASGGQMAYEQYF TGTGCCAGCGGGGGACAGATGGCCTACGAGCAGTACTTC
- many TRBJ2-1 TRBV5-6 CASSLFPSWNEQFF TGTGCCAGCAGCTTGTTCCCTAGCTGGAATGAGCAGTTCTTC
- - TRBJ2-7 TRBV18 CASSPPRSPGEQYF TGTGCCAGCTCACCACCCCGCTCTCCGGGGGAGCAGTACTTC
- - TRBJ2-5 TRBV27 CASGESGVEPQYF TGTGCCAGCGGCGAGAGTGGGGTAGAGCCCCAGTACTTC
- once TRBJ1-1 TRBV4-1 CASSLQTANTGAFF TGCGCCAGCAGCCTTCAGACAGCGAACACTGGCGCTTTCTTT
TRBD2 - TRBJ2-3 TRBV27 CASNSWGGGPTDTQYF TGTGCCAGTAATAGTTGGGGCGGGGGGCCCACAGATACGCAGTATTTT
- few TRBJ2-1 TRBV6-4 CASSENTDYNEQFF TGTGCCAGCAGTGAAAATACAGACTACAATGAGCAGTTCTTC